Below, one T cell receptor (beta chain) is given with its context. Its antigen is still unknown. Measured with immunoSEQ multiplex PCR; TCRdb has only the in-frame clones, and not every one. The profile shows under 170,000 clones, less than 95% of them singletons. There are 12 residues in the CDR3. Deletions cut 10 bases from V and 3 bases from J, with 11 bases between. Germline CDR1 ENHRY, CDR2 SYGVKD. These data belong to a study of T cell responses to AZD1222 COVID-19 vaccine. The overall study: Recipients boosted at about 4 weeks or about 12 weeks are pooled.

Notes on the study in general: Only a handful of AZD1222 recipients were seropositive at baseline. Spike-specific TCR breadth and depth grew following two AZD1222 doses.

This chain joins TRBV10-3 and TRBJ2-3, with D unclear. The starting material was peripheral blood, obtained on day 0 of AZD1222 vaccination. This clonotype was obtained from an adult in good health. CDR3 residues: CASSDRTDTQYF. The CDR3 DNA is TGTGCCAGCTCGGATAGGACAGATACGCAGTATTTT.